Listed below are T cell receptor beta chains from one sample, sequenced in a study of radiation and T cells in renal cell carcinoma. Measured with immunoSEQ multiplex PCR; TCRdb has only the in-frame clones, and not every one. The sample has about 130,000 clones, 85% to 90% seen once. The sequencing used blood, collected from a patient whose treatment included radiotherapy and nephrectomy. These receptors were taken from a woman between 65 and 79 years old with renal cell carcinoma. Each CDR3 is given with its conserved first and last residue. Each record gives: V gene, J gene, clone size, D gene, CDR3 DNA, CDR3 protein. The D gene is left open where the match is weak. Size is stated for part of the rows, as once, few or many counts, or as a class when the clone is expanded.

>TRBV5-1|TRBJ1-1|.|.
TGCGCCAGCAGCTTGGTTAGTAACACTGAAGCTTTCTTT
CASSLVSNTEAFF
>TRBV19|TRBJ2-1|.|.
TGTGCCAGTACAATGCCAGGGCACAATGAGCAGTTCTTC
CASTMPGHNEQFF
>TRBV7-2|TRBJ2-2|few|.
TGTGCCAGCAGCCCACAGACAGGGAGGGACGGGGAGCTGTTTTTT
CASSPQTGRDGELFF
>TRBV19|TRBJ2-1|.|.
TGTGCCAGTAGTATAACCCTAGAATTGGAGCAGTTCTTC
CASSITLELEQFF
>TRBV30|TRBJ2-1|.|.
TGTGCCTGGAGTGTACACGGGACTGGGTACAATGAGCAGTTCTTC
CAWSVHGTGYNEQFF
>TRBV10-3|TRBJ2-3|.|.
TGTGCCATCAAGGCGGGGAGCACAGATACGCAGTATTTT
CAIKAGSTDTQYF
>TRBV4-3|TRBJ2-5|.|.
TGCGCCAGCAGCCAAGTTACTTGGGGTACTGGGCAAGAGACCCAGTACTTC
CASSQVTWGTGQETQYF
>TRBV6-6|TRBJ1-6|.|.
TGTGCCACGACTACTACAGGGTTAACGTATAATTCACCCCTCCACTTT
CATTTTGLTYNSPLHF
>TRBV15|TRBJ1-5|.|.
TGTGCCACCAGCAGAGATGGGGGTTGGGGTCAGCCCCAGCATTTT
CATSRDGGWGQPQHF
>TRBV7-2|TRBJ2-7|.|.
TGTGCCAGCAGCTCAAAGGGGCCTTTTACCTACGAGCAGTACTTC
CASSSKGPFTYEQYF
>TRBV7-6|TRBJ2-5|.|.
TGTGCCAGCAGCTCAGTGGACATCCAAGAGACCCAGTACTTC
CASSSVDIQETQYF
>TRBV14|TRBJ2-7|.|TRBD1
TGTGCCAGCAGCCAAGACGGCAGGGGGTCCTACGAGCAGTACTTC
CASSQDGRGSYEQYF
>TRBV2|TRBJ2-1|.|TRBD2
TGTGCCAGCAGTGAAGTGGGACTAGCGGGGAGGAATGAGCAGTTCTTC
CASSEVGLAGRNEQFF
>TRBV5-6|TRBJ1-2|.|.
TGTGCCAGCAGCGCGCTGGGGGTTATGGGGGATGGCTACACCTTC
CASSALGVMGDGYTF
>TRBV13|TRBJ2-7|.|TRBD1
TGTGCCAGCAGCCCCCCCCCAAACAGGGGGCTTCAATACGAGCAGTACTTC
CASSPPPNRGLQYEQYF
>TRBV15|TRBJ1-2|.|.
TGTGCCACCAGCAGAGATTGGCAGACTAACTATGGCTACACCTTC
CATSRDWQTNYGYTF
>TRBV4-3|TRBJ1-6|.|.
TGCGCCAGCAGCCACGACGGGTTTTCACCCCTCCACTTT
CASSHDGFSPLHF
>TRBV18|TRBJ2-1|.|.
TGTGCCAGCTCACCCAACCGGGACTCCAGCCACAATGAGCAGTTCTTC
CASSPNRDSSHNEQFF
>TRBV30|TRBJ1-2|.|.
TGTGCCTGGAGGCGCGGTGGGCAGGGCTATGGCTACACCTTC
CAWRRGGQGYGYTF
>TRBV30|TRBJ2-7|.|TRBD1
TGTGCCTGGAGTAACCCCGGGACAGGGGGCAACGAGCAGTACTTC
CAWSNPGTGGNEQYF
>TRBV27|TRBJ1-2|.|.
TGTGCCAGCAGTTTAGGTGGGGCTAACTATGGCTACACCTTC
CASSLGGANYGYTF
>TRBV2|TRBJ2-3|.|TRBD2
TGTGCCAGCACTCTAGCGGCAGATACGCAGTATTTT
CASTLAADTQYF
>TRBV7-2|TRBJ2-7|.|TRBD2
TGTGCCAGCAGCCTGGGACTAGCGGGGATCTACGAGCAGTACTTC
CASSLGLAGIYEQYF
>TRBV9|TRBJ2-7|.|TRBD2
TGTGCCAGCAGCTCCGGGACTAGCGCCTCCTACGAGCAGTACTTC
CASSSGTSASYEQYF
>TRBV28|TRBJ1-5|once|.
TGTGCCAGCAGTCCCATCGACGGGACTCCGGTGCAGCCCCAGCATTTT
CASSPIDGTPVQPQHF
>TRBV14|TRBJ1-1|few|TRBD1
TGTGCAGGGGGCTACACTGAAGCTTTCTTT
CAGGYTEAFF
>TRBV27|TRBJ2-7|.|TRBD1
TGTGCCAGCAGTTTAGTCACGGGACAGGGGGCCCACGAGCAGTACTTC
CASSLVTGQGAHEQYF
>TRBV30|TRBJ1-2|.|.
TGTGCCTGGAGTCTCGGGGCCAGCGGCTACACCTTC
CAWSLGASGYTF
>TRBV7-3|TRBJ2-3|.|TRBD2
TGTGCCAGCAGCCGTCGACTAGCGGGGGGGACAGATACGCAGTATTTT
CASSRRLAGGTDTQYF
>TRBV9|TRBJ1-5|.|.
TGTGCCAGCAGCTCTGGGTATGGCAATCAGCCCCAGCATTTT
CASSSGYGNQPQHF
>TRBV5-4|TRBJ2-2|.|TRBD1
TGTGCCAGCAGCCAAAGGGACAGGGATACCGGGGAGCTGTTTTTT
CASSQRDRDTGELFF
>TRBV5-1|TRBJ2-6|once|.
TGCGCCAGCTCCCGGGCAGGGAGCGGGGCCAACGTCCTGACTTTC
CASSRAGSGANVLTF
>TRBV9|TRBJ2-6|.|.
TGTGCCAGCAGCGTAAGAGGGGGCTCTGGGGCCAACGTCCTGACTTTC
CASSVRGGSGANVLTF
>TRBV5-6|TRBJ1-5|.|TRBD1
TGTGCCAGCAGCTCAGGGGGGTTCGGCAATCAGCCCCAGCATTTT
CASSSGGFGNQPQHF
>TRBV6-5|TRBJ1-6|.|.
TGTGCCAGCAGCCCCCAACTTAATTCACCCCTCCACTTT
CASSPQLNSPLHF
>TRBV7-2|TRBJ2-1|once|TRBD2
TGTGCCAGCAGCCTAGTCTCCCTCGGGACTAGCTACAATGAGCAGTTCTTC
CASSLVSLGTSYNEQFF
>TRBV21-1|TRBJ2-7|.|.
TGTGCCAGCAGCAGGCGGGCCACTTTCCTATCCTACGAGCAGTACTTC
CASSRRATFLSYEQYF
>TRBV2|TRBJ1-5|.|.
TGTGCCAGCAGTGGGGACATGGGCAATCAGCCCCAGCATTTT
CASSGDMGNQPQHF
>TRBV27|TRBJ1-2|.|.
TGTGCCAGCAGTGCGGACGGGTACGGGGATGGCTACACCTTC
CASSADGYGDGYTF
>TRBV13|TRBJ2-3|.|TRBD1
TGTGCCAGCAGCTCGAGACAGGGTTCAGATACGCAGTATTTT
CASSSRQGSDTQYF
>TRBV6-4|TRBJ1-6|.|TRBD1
TGTGCCAGCAGTGACTTCGGACAGGGTCATTCACCCCTCCACTTT
CASSDFGQGHSPLHF
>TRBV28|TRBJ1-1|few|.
TGTGCCAGCAGTTTACCCATTGGTGAAGCTTTCTTT
CASSLPIGEAFF
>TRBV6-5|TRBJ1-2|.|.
TGTGCCAGCAGTTACTCTCGGGGTCCTAATGGCTACACCTTC
CASSYSRGPNGYTF
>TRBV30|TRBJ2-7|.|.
TGTGCCTGGAGTGGGGGGGTACACGAGCAGTACTTC
CAWSGGVHEQYF